These 17 T cell receptor beta chains were sequenced from one sample in a study of blood T cells in healthy people across ages. Sample-barcoded 5' priming and a J-beta primer mix drove a second PCR of roughly 6 to 12 cycles. TCRdb called the 5' RACE reads again in MiXCR, with one record for every CDR3 protein. The table has hundreds of thousands of distinct CDR3 sequences, more than 45% seen once. Material: blood. The receptors here all came from an elderly woman in good health.

The chain is built from TRBV27 and TRBJ2-7; the D is unclear. Germline assignment: CDR1 MNHEY and CDR2 SMNVEV (reference sequence). The CDR3 covers 14 residues. The V and J ends lost 5 bases and 3 bases respectively, with 14 bases between them. The CDR3 region is CASSVYAGSYEQYF. CDR3 in DNA: TGTGCCAGCAGTGTATACGCCGGCAGCTACGAGCAGTACTTC.

J is TRBJ2-4 and V is TRBV4-3; D perhaps matches TRBD2 (5 bases). The assigned J gene may be wrong: the sequence end matches TRBJ2-7 better. Germline loops: CDR1 LGHNA, CDR2 YSLEER. This CDR3 is built from 15 residues. Here the CDR3 DNA reads TGCGCCAGCAGCCAAGTTACGGGGTATTACTACGAGCAGTACTTC. Its protein is CASSQVTGYYYEQYF.

This clonotype was counted at least ten times. The chain links TRBV11-1 to TRBJ1-2; D remains ambiguous. This CDR3 has 15 residues. The V gene's germline CDR1 is SGHAT and CDR2 FQDESV (reference sequence). Trimming removed 3 bases at V and 4 bases at J, with 15 bases between. The CDR3, as DNA: TGTGCCAGCAGCTTGACGGGCCGGATTGCCTATGGCTACACCTTC. Translating gives CASSLTGRIAYGYTF.

This clonotype was counted only a few times. The CDR3 protein is CASSLITSGGGELFF. Written as DNA, the CDR3 is TGCGCCAGCAGCTTAATAACATCCGGTGGCGGGGAGCTGTTTTTT. The genes are TRBV5-1 and TRBJ2-2; D is unresolved. The germline CDR1 and CDR2 sequences are SGHRS and YFSETQ. CDR3 length: 15 residues. V shed 2 bases and J shed 7 bases, with 15 bases lying between them.

The chain links TRBV21-1 to TRBJ2-5. TRBV21-1 is assigned pseudogene status. The CDR3 totals 12 residues. CDR3 protein: CASSKASVAQYF. The CDR3 DNA reads TGTGCCAGCAGCAAAGCGTCGGTCGCTCAGTACTTC.

Notes on this clonotype: A read error may explain this, as a much larger clone is one base away. The rearrangement joins TRBV11-2 to TRBJ1-6; 9 bases line up with TRBD1. Germline CDR1 reads SGHAT; CDR2 reads FQNNGV. CDR3 size: 18 residues. CDR3 sequence (DNA): TGTGCCAGCAGCTCCCAAGCCCGGGACAGGGTTTATAATTCACACCTCCACTTT. Its translation is CASSSQARDRVYNSHLHF.

A word on this clonotype: One end of the junction varies from germline; a read error may be responsible. The gene calls are TRBV6-5 and TRBJ2-1; tentatively, D is TRBD2 (6 bases). Germline CDR1 is MNHEY and CDR2 is SVGAGI. The CDR3 is made up of 15 amino acids. The CDR3 DNA sequence: TGTGCCAGCAGGAGAGGAGGGACTCCCTACAATGAGCGGTACTTC. This translates into CASRRGGTPYNERYF.

The gene calls are TRBV6-4 and TRBJ2-7; 9 bases agree with TRBD1. After removal of 3 bases from V and 7 bases from J, the junction contained 10 bases not matched to a gene. The CDR3 is 15 amino acids. Germline assignment: CDR1 MRHNA and CDR2 SNTAGT. CDR3 residues: CASSDGTGTYDEQYF. The CDR3 DNA follows: TGTGCCAGCAGTGATGGGACAGGGACTTACGATGAGCAGTACTTC.

In its sample, this clonotype was seen many times. This chain connects TRBV6-5 to TRBJ2-3, with D perhaps matching TRBD2 (6 bases). V dropped 3 bases and J dropped 3 bases, with 16 bases sitting between them. Per the germline V gene, CDR1 is MNHEY and CDR2 is SVGAGI. The CDR3 is 16 amino acids. In DNA form, the CDR3 reads TGTGCCAGCAGTTATTCGGGGGTCAGAGGAACAGATACGCAGTATTTT. It translates to CASSYSGVRGTDTQYF.

This clonotype occurred many times. The chain recombines TRBV2 with TRBJ2-3, with D uncertain. V gave up 5 bases and J gave up 0 bases, with 9 bases separating them. This CDR3 has 14 residues. Germline CDR1 SNHLY, CDR2 FYNNEI. CDR3 protein: CASSPLKSTDTQYF. In DNA, the CDR3 is TGTGCCAGCAGTCCGCTGAAGAGCACAGATACGCAGTATTTT.

The chain couples TRBV3-1 to TRBJ1-3; D uncertain. From germline, CDR1 is LGHDT and CDR2 YNNKEL (reference sequence). The CDR3 runs 15 residues. Trimming cost V 0 bases and J 4 bases, with 10 bases left between them. CDR3 coding DNA: TGTGCCAGCAGCCAAGACATGACCGAAGGAAACACCATATATTTT. Encoded protein: CASSQDMTEGNTIYF.

V gene TRBV20-1 combines with J gene TRBJ2-3, with no clear D. This CDR3 region has 14 residues. The germline gives CDR1 DFQATT, CDR2 SNEGSKA (reference sequence). The V gene lost 6 bases and the J gene lost 0 bases, with 13 bases spanning the gap. CDR3 residues: CSAPVATSTDTQYF. The CDR3 nucleotides are TGCAGTGCCCCCGTGGCGACTAGCACAGATACGCAGTATTTT.

For this clonotype: A much larger clone differs by one base, so this may be a read error. The rearrangement links TRBV7-9 to TRBJ2-5; D could derive from TRBD1 or TRBD2 (6 bases each). In germline, CDR1 is SEHNR, CDR2 FQNEAQ (reference sequence). This CDR3 spans 13 amino acids. Deletions cut 7 bases from V and 11 bases from J, with 20 bases between. The CDR3 region has the DNA TGTGCCAGCAAGGGGGGCTCTTACAATGAGCAGTACTTC. Its protein product is CASKGGSYNEQYF.

The V call is TRBV5-1, the J call TRBJ2-5; D ambiguous. The CDR3 is made up of 15 amino acids. CDR1 and CDR2 from the germline V gene are SGHRS and YFSETQ. V dropped 1 base and J dropped 5 bases, with 15 bases sitting between them. This CDR3 reads CASSLSALKTETQYF. CDR3 bases: TGCGCCAGCAGCTTGTCGGCACTTAAGACGGAGACCCAGTACTTC.

This clonotype was seen ten or more times. The V gene is TRBV20-1, the J gene TRBJ2-1; D possibly corresponds to TRBD2 (5 bases). The V gene lost 3 bases and the J gene lost 10 bases, with 10 bases spanning the gap. CDR1 and CDR2 (germline): DFQATT, SNEGSKA (reference sequence). The CDR3 runs 11 residues. CDR3: CSARRADEQFF. DNA for the CDR3: TGCAGTGCTAGGAGAGCGGACGAGCAGTTCTTC.

The chain couples TRBV20-1 to TRBJ2-5; unclear D gene. Trimming removed 0 bases at V and 11 bases at J, with 22 bases between. This CDR3 is 15 amino acids long. Germline CDR1 and CDR2: DFQATT and SNEGSKA (reference sequence). CDR3 residues: CSARDRARFNNEQYF. In DNA, the CDR3 is TGCAGTGCTAGAGATCGGGCCAGATTTAACAATGAGCAGTACTTC.

J is TRBJ2-1 and V is TRBV29-1; D is unresolved. There are 10 residues in the CDR3. CDR1 SQVTM and CDR2 ANQGSEA come from the germline V gene. V was pared by 5 bases and J by 5 bases, with 4 bases between. CDR3 sequence: CSVTNNEQFF. CDR3 in DNA: TGCAGCGTTACTAACAATGAGCAGTTCTTC.